Presented here are 10 T cell receptor beta chains from one specimen sequenced in a study of blood T cell repertoires in COVID-19. Here immunoSEQ multiplex PCR was the method, and the copy in TCRdb shows in-frame clones only, minus some. The data hold almost 300,000 clones, with around nine tenths observed a single time. The sample was peripheral blood. These receptors came from an older man with acute or convalescent COVID-19.

This sequence joins TRBV18 and TRBJ1-1, with 9 positions matching TRBD1. With 0 bases clipped from V and 6 bases from J, the junction kept 17 bases outside the gene matches. CDR1 is KGHSH, CDR2 LQKENI, per germline. The CDR3 extends over 19 amino acids. In nucleotides, the CDR3 is TGTGCCAGCTCACCACCGGTAGGGGATGGAGGGACAGGGAAAGCTGAAGCTTTCTTT. Translation: CASSPPVGDGGTGKAEAFF.

Points on this clone: An end of the junction does not agree with germline; a read error may underlie this. This chain joins TRBV2 and TRBJ1-2, with 7 bases that match TRBD1. From germline, CDR1 is SNHLY and CDR2 FYNNEI. The CDR3 has 14 residues. The CDR3 spells CASILDRRIIDGPF. The DNA for the CDR3 is TGTGCCAGCATCCTGGACAGGCGAATTATTGATGGGCCATTC.

The chain joins TRBV9 to TRBJ2-2; unclear D gene. The CDR3 covers 14 residues. CDR1 is SGDLS and CDR2 is YYNGEE in the germline V gene. The V gene lost 1 base and the J gene lost 4 bases, with 8 bases spanning the gap. The CDR3, as DNA: TGTGCCAGCAGCGTACCAGGAACCACCGGGGAGCTGTTTTTT. It translates to CASSVPGTTGELFF. Full variable domain (rest looked up from reference TRBV9 and TRBJ2-2): DSGVTQTPKHLITATGQRVTLRCSPRSGDLSVYWYQQSLDQGLQFLIQYYNGEERAKGNILERFSAQQFPDLHSELNLSSLELGDSALYFCASSVPGTTGELFFGEGSRLTVL.

The CDR3 sequence: CASSLVPPAGGPYEQFF. DNA of the CDR3: TGTGCCAGCAGCTTAGTCCCCCCAGCGGGGGGGCCGTATGAGCAGTTCTTC. The chain joins TRBV7-6 to TRBJ2-1; 10 nucleotides align to TRBD2. Germline CDR1 is SGHVS and CDR2 is FNYEAQ. The CDR3 has 17 amino acids. V gave up 1 base and J gave up 8 bases; unmatched junction bases: 11.

Only one count was recorded for this clone. The gene calls are TRBV3-1 (or the pseudogene TRBV3-2) and TRBJ2-1; D may be TRBD2 (6 bases). CDR3 length equals 15 residues. CDR1 and CDR2 (germline): LGHDT, YNNKEL (reference sequence). Between the trimmed V and J ends, which lost 1 base and 3 bases, there was a span of 10 bases. The CDR3 spells CASSQGRGGYNEQFF. The CDR3 nucleotides read TGTGCCAGCAGCCAAGGTCGGGGAGGCTACAATGAGCAGTTCTTC.

V is TRBV5-1 and J is TRBJ2-2; D not resolved. Germline V gives CDR1 SGHRS, CDR2 YFSETQ. The CDR3 is 13 residues long. V shed 7 bases and J shed 3 bases, with 10 bases lying between them. The CDR3 sequence: CASSPRDTGELFF. CDR3 DNA: TGCGCCAGCTCACCCCGAGACACCGGGGAGCTGTTTTTT.

The V gene is TRBV15, the J gene TRBJ2-5, with D possibly matching TRBD1 (6 bases). The CDR3 runs 13 residues. The germline gives CDR1 LNHNV, CDR2 YYDKDF (reference sequence). Between the trimmed V and J ends, which lost 4 bases and 4 bases, there was a span of 10 bases. CDR3 coding DNA: TGTGCCACCAGCAAGGGGGTCCCAGAGACCCAGTACTTC. Protein sequence: CATSKGVPETQYF.

This clone was observed once. For the CDR3, the DNA is TGTGCCAGTAGACCCACAGGGACAGATACGCAGTATTTT. This gives the protein CASRPTGTDTQYF. J is TRBJ2-3 and V is TRBV19, with D tentatively TRBD1 (6 bases). This CDR3 is 13 amino acids long. Trimming removed 6 bases from V and 3 bases from J, with 10 bases in between. Germline V gives CDR1 LNHDA, CDR2 SQIVND (reference sequence).

The genes are TRBV4-1 and TRBJ1-1; 7 bases align to TRBD1. CDR1 MGHRA and CDR2 YSYEKL come from the germline V gene. The CDR3 totals 15 residues. V shed 6 bases and J 1 base; nucleotides not matched to a gene: 8. CDR3 nucleotides: TGCGCCAGCAGACCCGGGACAGTTAGGAACACTGAAGCTTTCTTT. Its translation is CASRPGTVRNTEAFF.

The gene calls are TRBV4-1 and TRBJ2-3; 9 bases match TRBD1. Trimming cost V 4 bases and J 1 base; bases outside gene matches: 9. The CDR3 is 17 residues long. CDR1 is MGHRA, CDR2 YSYEKL, per germline. The CDR3 DNA reads as TGCGCCAGCAGCCGAGGGACAGGGTCGGTGGGCACAGATACGCAGTATTTT. Translation gives CASSRGTGSVGTDTQYF.